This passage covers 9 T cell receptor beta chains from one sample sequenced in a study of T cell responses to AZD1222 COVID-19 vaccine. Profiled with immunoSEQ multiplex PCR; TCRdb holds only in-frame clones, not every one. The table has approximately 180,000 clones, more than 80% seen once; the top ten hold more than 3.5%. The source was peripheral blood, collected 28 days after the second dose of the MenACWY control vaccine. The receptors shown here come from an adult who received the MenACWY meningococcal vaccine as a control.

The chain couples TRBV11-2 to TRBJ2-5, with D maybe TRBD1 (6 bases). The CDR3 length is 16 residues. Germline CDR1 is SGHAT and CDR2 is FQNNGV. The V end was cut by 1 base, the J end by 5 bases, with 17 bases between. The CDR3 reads CASSLAITGRGETQYF. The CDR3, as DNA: TGTGCCAGCAGCTTAGCTATAACAGGGAGAGGGGAGACCCAGTACTTC.

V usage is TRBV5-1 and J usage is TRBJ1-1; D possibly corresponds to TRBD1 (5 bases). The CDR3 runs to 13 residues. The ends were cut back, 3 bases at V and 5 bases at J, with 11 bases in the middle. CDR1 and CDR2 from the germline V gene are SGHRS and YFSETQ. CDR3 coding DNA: TGCGCCAGCAGCTCCAGGGATTGGACTGAAGCTTTCTTT. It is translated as CASSSRDWTEAFF.

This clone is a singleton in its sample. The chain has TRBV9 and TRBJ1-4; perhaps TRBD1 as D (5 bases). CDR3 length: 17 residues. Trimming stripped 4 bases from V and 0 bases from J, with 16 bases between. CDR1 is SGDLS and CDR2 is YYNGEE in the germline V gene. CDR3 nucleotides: TGTGCCAGCAGCCCCCGGGACCTTCGTGCAACTAATGAAAAACTGTTTTTT. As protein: CASSPRDLRATNEKLFF.

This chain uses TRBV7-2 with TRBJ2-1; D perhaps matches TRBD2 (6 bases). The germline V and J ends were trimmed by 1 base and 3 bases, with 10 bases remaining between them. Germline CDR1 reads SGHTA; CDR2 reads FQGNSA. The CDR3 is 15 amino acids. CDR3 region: CASSLEASDYNEQFF. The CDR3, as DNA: TGTGCCAGCAGCTTAGAGGCTAGCGACTACAATGAGCAGTTCTTC.

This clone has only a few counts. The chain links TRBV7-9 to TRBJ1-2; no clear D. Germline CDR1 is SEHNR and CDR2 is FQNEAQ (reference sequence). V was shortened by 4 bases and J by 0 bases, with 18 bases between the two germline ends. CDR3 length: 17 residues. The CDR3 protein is CASSWTRASLANYGYTF. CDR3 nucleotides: TGTGCCAGCAGCTGGACCCGGGCGAGTCTCGCTAACTATGGCTACACCTTC. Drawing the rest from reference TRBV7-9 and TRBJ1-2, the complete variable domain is DTGVSQNPRHKITKRGQNVTFRCDPISEHNRLYWYRQTLGQGPEFLTYFQNEAQLEKSRLLSDRFSAERPKGSFSTLEIQRTEQGDSAMYLCASSWTRASLANYGYTFGSGTRLTVV.

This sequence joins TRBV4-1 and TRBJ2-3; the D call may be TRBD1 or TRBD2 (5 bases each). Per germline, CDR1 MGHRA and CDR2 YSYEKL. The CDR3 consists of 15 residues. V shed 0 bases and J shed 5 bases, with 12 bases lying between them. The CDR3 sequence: CASSQESRAGDTQYF. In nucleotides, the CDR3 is TGCGCCAGCAGCCAAGAATCCAGGGCGGGAGATACGCAGTATTTT.

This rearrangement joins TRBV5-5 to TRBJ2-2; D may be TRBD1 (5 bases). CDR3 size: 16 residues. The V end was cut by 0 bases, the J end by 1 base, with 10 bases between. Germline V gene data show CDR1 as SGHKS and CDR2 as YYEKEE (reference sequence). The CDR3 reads CASSLVGHLNTGELFF. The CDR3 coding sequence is TGTGCCAGCAGCTTGGTAGGACACCTGAACACCGGGGAGCTGTTTTTT.

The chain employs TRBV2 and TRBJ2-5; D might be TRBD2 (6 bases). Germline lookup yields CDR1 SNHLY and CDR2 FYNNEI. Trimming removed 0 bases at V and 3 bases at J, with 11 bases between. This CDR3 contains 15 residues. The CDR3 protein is CASSEAGGVKETQYF. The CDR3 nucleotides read TGTGCCAGCAGTGAAGCGGGCGGGGTAAAAGAGACCCAGTACTTC.

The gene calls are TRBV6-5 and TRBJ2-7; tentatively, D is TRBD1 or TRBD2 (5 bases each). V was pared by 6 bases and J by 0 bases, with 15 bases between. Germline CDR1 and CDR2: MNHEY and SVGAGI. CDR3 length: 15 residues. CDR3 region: CASSNPGPHSYEQYF. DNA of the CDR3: TGTGCCAGCAGCAACCCGGGACCTCACTCCTACGAGCAGTACTTC.